What follows are 16 T cell receptor beta chains derived from one specimen sequenced in a study of T cell changes during pregnancy in multiple sclerosis. Using immunoSEQ multiplex PCR, the repertoire was profiled, and TCRdb retains in-frame clones only, with some absent. Of about 59,000 clones listed, just under 90% are singletons. The specimen was peripheral blood from another person, used as feeder cells. Receptors were obtained from a human donor whose cells served as feeder cells for cultures in a pregnancy study.

This chain joins TRBV6-6 and TRBJ2-7; a weak D match, TRBD2 (6 bases). Trimming left V 7 bases short and J 0 bases short, with 19 bases between. The CDR3 spans 16 residues. CDR1 and CDR2 (germline): MNHNY, SVGAGI (reference sequence). As DNA, the CDR3 is TGTGCCAGCACCCGAACACGAGGGAGGAGCTCCTACGAGCAGTACTTC. It encodes CASTRTRGRSSYEQYF.

This chain links TRBV7-2 with TRBJ2-4; the D gene is possibly TRBD1 (5 bases). Germline V lookup: CDR1 SGHTA, CDR2 FQGNSA. Trimming left V 1 base short and J 0 bases short, with 16 bases between. CDR3 size: 18 residues. The CDR3 loop is CASSLGGTDLSAKNIQYF. DNA for the CDR3: TGTGCCAGCAGCTTAGGGGGCACAGACTTATCAGCCAAAAACATTCAGTACTTC.

The CDR3 loop is CASSSRQDTGELFF. The CDR3 nucleotides read TGCGCCAGCAGCTCCAGGCAGGACACCGGGGAGCTGTTTTTT. The chain uses TRBV5-1 and TRBJ2-2, with D uncertain. The CDR3 covers 14 residues. V was trimmed by 3 bases and J by 3 bases, leaving 9 bases between them. From germline, CDR1 is SGHRS and CDR2 YFSETQ.

The rearrangement joins TRBV6-1 to TRBJ2-7; 7 bases match TRBD1. The CDR3 sequence is 17 residues long. CDR1 and CDR2 (germline): MNHNS, SASEGT. V gave up 4 bases and J gave up 6 bases; unmatched junction bases: 18. The CDR3 bases are TGTGCCAGCAGTGTCGCCCATCAGAGACAGGGTAAGAGCGAGCAGTACTTC. It encodes CASSVAHQRQGKSEQYF.

The chain combines TRBV30 with TRBJ2-1; D is ambiguous. V was pared by 3 bases and J by 2 bases, with 14 bases between. The CDR3 covers 15 residues. Germline CDR1 reads GTSNPN; CDR2 reads SVGIG (reference sequence). For the CDR3, the DNA is TGTGCCTGGAGCAACCTTGGAGCTGCCTACAATGAGCAGTTCTTC. Residues: CAWSNLGAAYNEQFF. The complete variable domain, with remaining parts taken from reference TRBV30 and TRBJ2-1, reads SQTIHQWPATLVQPVGSPLSLECTVEGTSNPNLYWYRQAAGRGLQLLFYSVGIGQISSEVPQNLSASRPQDRQFILSSKKLLLSDSGFYLCAWSNLGAAYNEQFFGPGTRLTVL.

This chain joins TRBV6-5 and TRBJ1-2, with D possibly matching TRBD1 (5 bases). The V and J ends lost 5 bases and 3 bases respectively, with 10 bases between them. Per germline, CDR1 MNHEY and CDR2 SVGAGI. The CDR3 extends over 13 amino acids. For the CDR3, the DNA is TGTGCCAGCAGTGCCAGGGTAGACTATGGCTACACCTTC. Its translation: CASSARVDYGYTF.

This chain uses TRBV28 with TRBJ2-3; TRBD1 matches at 9 bases. The V and J ends lost 2 bases and 2 bases, in that order; junction bases with no gene match: 2. From germline, CDR1 is MDHEN and CDR2 SYDVKM. The CDR3 is made up of 15 amino acids. The CDR3, as DNA: TGTGCCAGCAGTTTAGGGACAGGGCTCACAGATACGCAGTATTTT. Translated, it gives CASSLGTGLTDTQYF.

The rearrangement joins TRBV27 to TRBJ2-5; 12 positions agree with TRBD2. There are 18 residues in the CDR3. J gave up 0 bases and V 3 bases, and 8 bases lay outside the gene matches. Looked up from germline, CDR1 is MNHEY and CDR2 is SMNVEV (reference sequence). The CDR3 loop is CASSFVASGGVYQETQYF. CDR3 bases: TGTGCCAGCAGTTTTGTGGCTAGCGGGGGGGTGTACCAAGAGACCCAGTACTTC.

The genes are TRBV5-1 and TRBJ1-4; 9 nucleotides agree with TRBD1. This CDR3 is built from 16 residues. The germline CDR1 and CDR2 sequences are SGHRS and YFSETQ. Trimming took 1 base from V and 5 from J; bases not matched to a gene: 6. The CDR3 sequence is CASSLFGTGLNEKLFF. The DNA for the CDR3 is TGCGCCAGCAGCTTGTTCGGGACAGGGCTAAATGAAAAACTGTTTTTT.

A few counts support this clone. This rearrangement joins TRBV6-4 to TRBJ1-1; D is uncertain. The CDR3 spans 15 residues. Germline V lookup: CDR1 MRHNA, CDR2 SNTAGT. V was clipped by 0 bases and J by 1 base, with 9 bases between them. CDR3: CASSDSPDRNTEAFF. CDR3 nucleotides: TGTGCCAGCAGTGACTCGCCCGACCGGAACACTGAAGCTTTCTTT.

In its sample, this clone was seen once. The chain has TRBV30 and TRBJ1-3; TRBD1 aligns across 9 bases. With 3 bases clipped from V and 4 bases from J, the junction kept 4 bases outside the gene matches. Germline V gene data show CDR1 as GTSNPN and CDR2 as SVGIG (reference sequence). The CDR3 sequence is 14 residues long. The CDR3 reads CAWRKTGGGNTIYF. The CDR3 nucleotides are TGTGCCTGGAGAAAGACAGGGGGAGGAAACACCATATATTTT.

This chain joins TRBV6-6 and TRBJ2-7; 8 bases fit TRBD1. The J segment lost 1 base and the V segment lost 7 bases, leaving 6 bases of the junction unmatched. Germline V lookup: CDR1 MNHNY, CDR2 SVGAGI (reference sequence). There are 14 residues in the CDR3. The CDR3 reads CASNQGAVSYEQYF. For the CDR3, the DNA is TGTGCCAGCAATCAGGGGGCGGTGTCCTACGAGCAGTACTTC.

The CDR3 reads CASSSSYEQYF. The CDR3 DNA is TGTGCCAGCAGCTCCTCCTACGAGCAGTACTTC. This chain connects TRBV11-2 to TRBJ2-7, with no clear D. The germline V gene has CDR1 SGHAT and CDR2 FQNNGV. Trimming removed 4 bases at V and 0 bases at J, with 1 base between. This CDR3 is 11 amino acids long.

This clone is medium-sized within its sample. The rearrangement links TRBV27 to TRBJ1-5; D is possibly TRBD1 (6 bases). In germline, CDR1 is MNHEY, CDR2 SMNVEV (reference sequence). The CDR3 runs to 14 residues. With 5 bases removed from V and 5 bases from J, the gap between germline ends came to 13 bases. CDR3 amino acids: CASSPRTEYQPQHF. As DNA, the CDR3 is TGTGCCAGCAGTCCCCGGACAGAGTATCAGCCCCAGCATTTT.

The gene calls are TRBV5-1 and TRBJ2-3; either TRBD1 or TRBD2 may supply D (5 bases each). CDR3 length equals 16 residues. Germline values: CDR1 SGHRS, CDR2 YFSETQ. The V end lost 0 bases, the J end lost 4 bases, and 15 bases lay between the germline ends. The CDR3 protein is CASSLGRGRDPDTQYF. CDR3 bases: TGCGCCAGCAGCTTGGGTCGAGGCAGGGACCCAGATACGCAGTATTTT.

The V gene is TRBV27, the J gene TRBJ2-1, with D perhaps TRBD2 (6 bases). Trimming removed 2 bases from V and 6 bases from J, with 20 bases in between. The germline V gene has CDR1 MNHEY and CDR2 SMNVEV (reference sequence). The CDR3 sequence is 17 residues long. The CDR3 DNA is TGTGCCAGCAGTTTAGAACCGGTGAGCGGAGGGTTCAATGAGCAGTTCTTC. This translates into CASSLEPVSGGFNEQFF.